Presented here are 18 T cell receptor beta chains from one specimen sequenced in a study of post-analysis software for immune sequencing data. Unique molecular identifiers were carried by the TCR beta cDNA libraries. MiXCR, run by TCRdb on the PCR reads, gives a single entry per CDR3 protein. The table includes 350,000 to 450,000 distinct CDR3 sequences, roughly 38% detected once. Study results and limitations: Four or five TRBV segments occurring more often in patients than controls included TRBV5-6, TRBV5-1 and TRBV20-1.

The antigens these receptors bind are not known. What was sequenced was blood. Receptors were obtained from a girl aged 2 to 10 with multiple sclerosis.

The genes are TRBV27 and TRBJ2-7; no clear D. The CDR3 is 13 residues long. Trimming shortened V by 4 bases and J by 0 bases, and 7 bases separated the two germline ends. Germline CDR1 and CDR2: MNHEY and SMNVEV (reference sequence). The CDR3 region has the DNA TGTGCCAGCAGTTACGGCTTCTCCTACGAGCAGTACTTC. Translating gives CASSYGFSYEQYF.

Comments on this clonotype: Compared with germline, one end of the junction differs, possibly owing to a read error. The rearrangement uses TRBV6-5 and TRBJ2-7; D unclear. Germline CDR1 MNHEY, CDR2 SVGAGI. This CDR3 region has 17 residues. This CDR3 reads CASSSSSQARASCEQYF. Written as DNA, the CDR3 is TGTGCCAGCAGTTCCTCGTCGCAAGCTCGGGCGTCCTGCGAGCAGTACTTC.

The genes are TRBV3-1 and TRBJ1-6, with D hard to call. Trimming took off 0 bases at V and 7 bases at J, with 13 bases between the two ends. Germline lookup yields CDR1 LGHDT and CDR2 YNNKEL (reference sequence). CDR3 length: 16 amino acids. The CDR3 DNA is TGTGCCAGCAGCCAAGATCTTGCCAGGTGGAATTCACCCCTCCACTTT. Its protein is CASSQDLARWNSPLHF.

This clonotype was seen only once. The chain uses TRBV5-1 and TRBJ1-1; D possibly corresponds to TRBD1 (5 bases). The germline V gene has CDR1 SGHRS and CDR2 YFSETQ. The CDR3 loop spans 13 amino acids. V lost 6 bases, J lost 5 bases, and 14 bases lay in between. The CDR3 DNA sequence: TGCGCCAGCATCAAAGGACCAGGGACTGAAGCTTTCTTT. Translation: CASIKGPGTEAFF.

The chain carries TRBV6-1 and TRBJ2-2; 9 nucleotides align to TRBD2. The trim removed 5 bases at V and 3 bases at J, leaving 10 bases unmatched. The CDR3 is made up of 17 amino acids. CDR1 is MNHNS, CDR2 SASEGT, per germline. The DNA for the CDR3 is TGTGCCAGCAGTTCACGCTTACTAGCGGGCTACACCGGGGAGCTGTTTTTT. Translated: CASSSRLLAGYTGELFF.

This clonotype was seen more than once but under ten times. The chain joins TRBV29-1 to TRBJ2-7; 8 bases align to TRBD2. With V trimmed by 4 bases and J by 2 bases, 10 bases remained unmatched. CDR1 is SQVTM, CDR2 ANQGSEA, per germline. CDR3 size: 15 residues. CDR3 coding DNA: TGCAGCGTTGGGCCCCGCGGGGGGTCCCCCTACGAGCAGTACTTC. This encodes CSVGPRGGSPYEQYF.

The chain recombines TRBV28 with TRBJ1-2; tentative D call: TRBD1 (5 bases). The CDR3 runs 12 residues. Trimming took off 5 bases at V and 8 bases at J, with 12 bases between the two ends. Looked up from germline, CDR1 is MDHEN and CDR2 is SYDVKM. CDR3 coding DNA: TGTGCCAGCAGTCCCGGGGCGCGAGGCTACACCTTC. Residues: CASSPGARGYTF.

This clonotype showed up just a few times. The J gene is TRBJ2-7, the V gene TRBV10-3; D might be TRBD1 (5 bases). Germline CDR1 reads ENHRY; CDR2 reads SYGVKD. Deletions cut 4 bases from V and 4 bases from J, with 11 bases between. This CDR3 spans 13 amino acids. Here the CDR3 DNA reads TGTGCCATCAGTGGTAAGGGGATTTACGAGCAGTACTTC. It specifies CAISGKGIYEQYF.

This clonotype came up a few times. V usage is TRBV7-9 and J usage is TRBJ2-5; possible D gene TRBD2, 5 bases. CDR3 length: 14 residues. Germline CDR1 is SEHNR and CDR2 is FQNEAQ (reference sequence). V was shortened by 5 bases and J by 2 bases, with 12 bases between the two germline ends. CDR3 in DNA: TGTGCCAGCAGCCTGTCCGGACTGCAAGAGACCCAGTACTTC. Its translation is CASSLSGLQETQYF.

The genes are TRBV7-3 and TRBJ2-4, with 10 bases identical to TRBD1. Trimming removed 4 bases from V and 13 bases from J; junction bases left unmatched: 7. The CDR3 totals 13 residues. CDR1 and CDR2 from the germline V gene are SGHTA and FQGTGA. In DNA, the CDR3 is TGTGCCAGCAGCTACGGGACAGGGGAGGAGCAGTACTTC. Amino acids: CASSYGTGEEQYF.

CDR3: CSVDQGSTEAFF. For the CDR3, the DNA is TGCAGCGTTGACCAGGGTAGTACTGAAGCTTTCTTT. V is TRBV29-1 and J is TRBJ1-1, with TRBD1 as a possible D gene (5 bases). V dropped 3 bases and J dropped 5 bases, with 10 bases sitting between them. CDR1 and CDR2 from the germline V gene are SQVTM and ANQGSEA. The length of the CDR3 is 12 residues.

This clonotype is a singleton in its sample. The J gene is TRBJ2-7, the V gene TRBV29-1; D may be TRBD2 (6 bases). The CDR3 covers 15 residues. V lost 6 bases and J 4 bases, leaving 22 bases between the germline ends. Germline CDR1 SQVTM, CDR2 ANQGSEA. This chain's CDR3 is CSVGSRAGFNYEQYF. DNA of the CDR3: TGCAGCGTGGGGTCTCGAGCGGGTTTCAATTACGAGCAGTACTTC.

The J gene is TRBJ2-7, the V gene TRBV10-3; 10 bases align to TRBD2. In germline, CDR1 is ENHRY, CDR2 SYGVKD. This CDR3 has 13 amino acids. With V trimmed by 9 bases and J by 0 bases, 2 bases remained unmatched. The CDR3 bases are TGTGCCATAGCTAGCGGGGGCTCCTACGAGCAGTACTTC. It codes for CAIASGGSYEQYF.

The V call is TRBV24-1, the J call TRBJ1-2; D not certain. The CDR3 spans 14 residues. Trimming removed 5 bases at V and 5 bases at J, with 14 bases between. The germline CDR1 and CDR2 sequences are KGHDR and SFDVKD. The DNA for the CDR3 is TGTGCCACCAGTGTTTCGGGTGATCAATATGGCTACACCTTC. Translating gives CATSVSGDQYGYTF.

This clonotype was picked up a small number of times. The CDR3 sequence is CSASPPLGAYEQYF. CDR3 DNA sequence: TGCAGTGCTTCCCCACCCCTTGGAGCCTACGAGCAGTACTTC. This chain connects TRBV20-1 to TRBJ2-7; D is uncertain. Trimming pared 5 bases from V and 2 bases from J, leaving 16 bases between. Germline V gives CDR1 DFQATT, CDR2 SNEGSKA (reference sequence). The CDR3 runs to 14 residues.

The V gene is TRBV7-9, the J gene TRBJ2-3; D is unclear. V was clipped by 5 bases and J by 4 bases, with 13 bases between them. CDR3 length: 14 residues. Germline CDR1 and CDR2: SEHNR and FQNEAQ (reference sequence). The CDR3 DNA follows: TGTGCCAGCAGCCTACCAGGCACGTCAGATACGCAGTATTTT. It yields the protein CASSLPGTSDTQYF.

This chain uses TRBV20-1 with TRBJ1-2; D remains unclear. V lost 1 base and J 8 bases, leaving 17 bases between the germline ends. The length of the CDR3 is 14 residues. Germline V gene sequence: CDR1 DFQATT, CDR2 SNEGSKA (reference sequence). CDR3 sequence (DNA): TGCAGTGCTAGAGGACTTTCGGGTGTATGGGGCTACACCTTC. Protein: CSARGLSGVWGYTF.

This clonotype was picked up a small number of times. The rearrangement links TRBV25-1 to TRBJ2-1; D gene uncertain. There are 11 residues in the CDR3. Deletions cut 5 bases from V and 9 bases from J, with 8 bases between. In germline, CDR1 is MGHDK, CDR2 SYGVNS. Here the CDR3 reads CASSFRSEQFF. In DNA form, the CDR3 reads TGTGCCAGCAGTTTTCGATCTGAGCAGTTCTTC.